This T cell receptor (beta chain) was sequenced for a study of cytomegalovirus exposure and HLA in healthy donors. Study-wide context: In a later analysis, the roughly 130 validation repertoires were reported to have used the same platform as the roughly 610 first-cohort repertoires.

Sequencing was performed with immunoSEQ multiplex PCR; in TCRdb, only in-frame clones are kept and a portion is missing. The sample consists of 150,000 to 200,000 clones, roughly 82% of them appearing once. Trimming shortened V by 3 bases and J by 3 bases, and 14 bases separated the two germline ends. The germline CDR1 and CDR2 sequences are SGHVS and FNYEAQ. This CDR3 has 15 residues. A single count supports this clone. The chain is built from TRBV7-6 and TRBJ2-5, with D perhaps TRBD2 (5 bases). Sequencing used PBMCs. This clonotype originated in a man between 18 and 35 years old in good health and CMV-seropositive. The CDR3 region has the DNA TGTGCCAGCAGCTTGGCCGGACTCCAGGAAGAGACCCAGTACTTC. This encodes CASSLAGLQEETQYF.